This T cell receptor beta chain was captured by sequencing in a study of T-cell memory formation after mild COVID-19 (dated by TCRdb to the early 2020s). Broadly, across the study: TCR sequence clusters from the two donors were found to be largely donor specific. The cohort comprised two young, previously healthy adult volunteers, one female and one male. Longitudinal TCRalpha and TCRbeta repertoire sequencing tracked T-cell clones expanding and contracting after mild COVID-19 in two donors. Overall results and qualifications from the work: Some responding clones were detected in pre-infection memory, which suggested that pre-existing cross-reactive memory T cells had joined the SARS-CoV-2 response. SARS-CoV-2 specificity of the second-wave clones peaking on day 37 was not confirmed. Contracting CD4+ clones turned up mainly in the CM and EM memory subsets, whereas EMRA was where CD8+ clones were enriched. From day 15 to 85, contracting clones showed balanced CD4/CD8 phenotypes, whereas a second wave of clones that expanded from day 15 to 37 leaned towards CD4+. The study covered only a couple of mild cases, and larger cohorts including severe cases with pre-infection samples were considered necessary.

PBMCs were isolated by Ficoll-Paque density gradient centrifugation. The instrument given in TCRdb is Illumina NovaSeq 6000. TCRalpha and TCRbeta cDNA libraries were built by 5'RACE with constant-segment primers, adding sample barcodes and unique molecular identifiers. RNA was extracted from every sample with Trizol reagent. Libraries were amplified in two PCR steps, with a second sample barcode and Illumina TruSeq adapters added in the second step. The libraries were sequenced on an Illumina NovaSeq using 2 x 150 bp paired-end reads. Concerning the study's data processing: With migec v1.2.7, reads were demultiplexed and then collapsed into UMI-guided consensus sequences. Using mixcr v2.1.11, the UMI consensuses were aligned to TRA and TRB V and J templates and assembled into clonotypes. Clonotypes were classified as expanded or contracted when called significant by both edgeR and NoisET, with noise models trained on biological replicates. edgeR calls used a false discovery rate-adjusted p below 0.01 and a log2 fold-change threshold of 1. PCA with hierarchical clustering of max-normalized trajectories of the 1000 most abundant clonotypes was used as exploratory dynamics analysis. Each responding clone was given a CD4 or CD8 phenotype based on the CD4+ and CD8+ repertoires, which had been sequenced separately. TCRdb trimmed public reads at Q25 via fastp, called clones via MiXCR and kept in-frame beta chains. Rows are unified per CDR3 protein, each entry keeping the most common DNA and genes. V and J calls and clone size were set by TCRdb, not the authors. Within this sample are 450,000 to 700,000 distinct CDR3 sequences, with 15% to 20% of them counted one time only. 12% of the sample is in the top ten clones.

Remarks on this clonotype: What antigen it recognizes has not been identified. Qualities for individual bases were not recorded, and no much larger clone is one base off.

The CDR3 measures 14 amino acids from cysteine to phenylalanine. Only the CDR3 DNA stays, 42 bases, in frame from base 1. Ends trimmed: V by 6 bases, J by 8 bases; bases unmatched to a gene: 6. The germline V gene supplies CDR1 MGHDK and CDR2 SYGVNS. The TCR was taken from an adult woman who had mild COVID-19 (a few samples of this study predate the infection). The sample titles of this study are shuffled in the database, so cell type and time point are left out; the donor was told from shared clones. Sequenced: PBMCs or a T cell subset sorted from them (not recorded which). The V and J genes are TRBV25-1 and TRBJ1-6, with 8 bases in between that match TRBD1. The DNA sequence is TGTGCCAGCAGCCGACAGGGGTTTTATTCACCCCTCCACTTT. This sequence encodes CASSRQGFYSPLHF.